Detailed here is one T cell receptor (beta chain). As yet, its antigen is unknown. This sample is drawn from a study of cytomegalovirus exposure and HLA in healthy donors. Background on the study: The Caucasian-associated ancestry cluster held 80% to 90% of around 380 genotyped donors.

General study results and limits: When a later analysis compared HLA-associated TCR beta chains with equally common others, the HLA-associated chains turned out to be more clonally expanded and to have lower generation probabilities.

Though nominally healthy at sampling, donors likely had unrecorded immune exposures. The CDR3 spans 14 residues. In germline, CDR1 is SNHLY, CDR2 FYNNEI. Unmatched junction bases numbered 8, after V lost 0 bases and J lost 13 bases. The PCR contained 60 Vbeta and 13 Jbeta primers. TCRdb keeps only in-frame clones here, not all; method: immunoSEQ multiplex PCR. Counted here are 150,000 to 200,000 clones, roughly 80% occurring once; the ten biggest clones make up under 1.5%. The rearrangement links TRBV2 to TRBJ2-1, with TRBD2 matching over 8 bases. The sample taken for sequencing was PBMCs. This sequence was found in a woman aged 25-40 years in good health and CMV-seronegative. CDR3 protein: CASSEALAGGRQFF. In DNA, the CDR3 is TGTGCCAGCAGTGAAGCGCTGGCGGGGGGCCGTCAGTTCTTC.